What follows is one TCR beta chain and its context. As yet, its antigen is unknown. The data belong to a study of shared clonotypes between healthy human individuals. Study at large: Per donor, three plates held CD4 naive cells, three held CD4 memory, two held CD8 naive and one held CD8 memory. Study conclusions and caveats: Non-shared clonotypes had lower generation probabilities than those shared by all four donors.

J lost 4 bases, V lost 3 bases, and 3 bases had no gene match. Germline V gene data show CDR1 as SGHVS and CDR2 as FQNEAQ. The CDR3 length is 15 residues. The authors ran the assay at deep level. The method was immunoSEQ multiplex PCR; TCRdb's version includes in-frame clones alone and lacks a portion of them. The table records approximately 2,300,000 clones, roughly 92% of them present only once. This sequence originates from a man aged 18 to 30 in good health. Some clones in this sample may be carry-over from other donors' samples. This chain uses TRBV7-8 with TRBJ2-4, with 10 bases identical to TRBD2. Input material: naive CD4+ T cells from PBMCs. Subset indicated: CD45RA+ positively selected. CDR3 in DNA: TGTGCCAGCAGCTTTTTAGCGGGAGGTAAAAACATTCAGTACTTC. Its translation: CASSFLAGGKNIQYF.